Listed below are T cell receptor beta chains from one sample, sequenced in a study of T cells after yellow fever vaccination. TCRdb reanalysed the 5' RACE reads using MiXCR and keeps one entry per CDR3 protein. The sample yields just under 600,000 distinct CDR3 sequences, roughly 13% seen once. Sequenced here: PBMCs, sampled on the day of the yellow fever booster vaccination. These receptors were collected from a man aged 25 to 40 who received the YFV17D yellow fever vaccine. The CDR3 runs from the conserved cysteine through the conserved F or W. A D gene is named only where the DNA matches it firmly. Part of the rows lack a size; the others show once, few, many or a class for expanded clones.

v_call	clone_size	j_call	d_call	cdr3_nt	cdr3_aa
TRBV5-1	few	TRBJ2-1	NA	TGCGCCAGCAGACTCACTACAGGGTCGGATGAGCAGTTCTTC	CASRLTTGSDEQFF
TRBV6-2/TRBV6-3	NA	TRBJ2-7	TRBD2	TGTGCCAGCAGCTACCCTAGCGGGAGCTCCTACGAGCAGTACTTC	CASSYPSGSSYEQYF
TRBV2	NA	TRBJ2-6	NA	TGTGCCAGCAGTGGATGGGCTGGGGCCAACGTCCTGACTTTC	CASSGWAGANVLTF
TRBV11-2	NA	TRBJ2-1	NA	TGTGCCAGCAGCTCAATTAAGGGGTCCTACAATGAGCAGTTCTTC	CASSSIKGSYNEQFF
TRBV5-4	few	TRBJ2-1	TRBD2	TGTGCCAGCAGCTTCGCCGGGGGGGGGAGGACAAATGAGCAGTTCTTC	CASSFAGGGRTNEQFF
TRBV21-1	NA	TRBJ2-1	NA	TGTGCCAGCAGCAAAGGAAGGTTGGGGAGGGGGCACAATGAGCAGTTCTTC	CASSKGRLGRGHNEQFF
TRBV5-1	few	TRBJ1-2	NA	TGCGCCAGCAGCTTGGACCCTTCGGATGGCTACACCTTC	CASSLDPSDGYTF
TRBV12-3/TRBV12-4	NA	TRBJ2-1	TRBD2	TGTGCCAGCAGTTTAGCGCTAGCGGGAGTGGTAAGTGAGCAGTTCTTC	CASSLALAGVVSEQFF
TRBV29-1	few	TRBJ2-1	TRBD2	TGCAGCGCGGGACTAGCCTCCTACAATGAGCAGTTCTTC	CSAGLASYNEQFF
TRBV12-3/TRBV12-4	NA	TRBJ2-1	NA	TGTGCCAGCAGTTTAACCAGGGTGGATGAGCAGTTCTTC	CASSLTRVDEQFF
TRBV27	few	TRBJ2-7	NA	TGTGCCAGCAGTTGGAGGGGTGGTGGCGAGCAGTACTTC	CASSWRGGGEQYF
TRBV20-1	NA	TRBJ1-5	NA	TGCAGTGCTAGAGCCAGGGCGGTTCAGCCCCAGCATTTT	CSARARAVQPQHF
TRBV20-1	NA	TRBJ2-1	TRBD2	TGCAGTGTAGCGGGGACTAGCTTTAGAGAGCAGTTCTTC	CSVAGTSFREQFF
TRBV5-1	many	TRBJ2-5	NA	TGCGCCAGCAGCTTCCGCGGGCAAGAGACCCAGTACTTC	CASSFRGQETQYF
TRBV20-1	NA	TRBJ2-7	TRBD1	TGCAGTGCTAGAGGGACAAGGGGGCAATTCTACGAGCAGTACTTC	CSARGTRGQFYEQYF
TRBV19	NA	TRBJ2-1	NA	TGTGCCAGTAGTCCTCTTTTGGAATCGGTCAATGAGCAGTTCTTC	CASSPLLESVNEQFF
TRBV24-1	NA	TRBJ2-3	TRBD2	TGTGCCACCAGTGAGCGGCCGGGACTAGCGGCCACAGATACGCAGTATTTT	CATSERPGLAATDTQYF
TRBV12-3/TRBV12-4	NA	TRBJ2-2	TRBD2	TGTGCCAGCCGTTCGGGGGGGGCCGGGGAGCTGTTTTTT	CASRSGGAGELFF
TRBV5-1	many	TRBJ2-2	NA	TGCGCCAGCAGACCCTCCCGGGGCTCCGGGGAGCTGTTTTTT	CASRPSRGSGELFF
TRBV7-2	NA	TRBJ2-1	NA	TGTGCCAGCAGCCCAAACCCCCCAGCCCTGTTCTTC	CASSPNPPALFF
TRBV20-1	NA	TRBJ1-1	TRBD1	TGCAGTGCTTCGGGACAGAATTATCACACTGAAGCTTTCTTT	CSASGQNYHTEAFF
TRBV28	NA	TRBJ2-4	TRBD1	TGTGCCAGCAGTTCCCACAGGGGGGTAGCCAAAAACATTCAGTACTTC	CASSSHRGVAKNIQYF
TRBV11-2	few	TRBJ1-1	NA	TGTGCCAGCAGCTTAGACCTAACAGGGGAAGCTTTCTTT	CASSLDLTGEAFF
TRBV20-1	NA	TRBJ2-7	TRBD2	TGCAGTGCCGAAGGGACTAGCGGAGCCTACGAGCAGTACTTC	CSAEGTSGAYEQYF
TRBV7-2	NA	TRBJ2-3	NA	TGTGCCAGCAGCTCAAGTTTGAATACGCAGTATTTT	CASSSSLNTQYF
TRBV7-9	NA	TRBJ2-7	NA	TGTGCCAGCAGCTTATCGGGCAAGTACGAGCAGTACTTC	CASSLSGKYEQYF
TRBV7-2	NA	TRBJ1-4	TRBD1	TGTGCCAGCAGCCGGGACAGATGGGATGAAAAACTGTTTTTT	CASSRDRWDEKLFF
TRBV9	few	TRBJ2-1	TRBD2	TGTGCCAGCAGCGGTACTAGCGGCATGGGGAGTGAGCAGTTCTTC	CASSGTSGMGSEQFF
TRBV12-3/TRBV12-4	NA	TRBJ2-2	TRBD2	TGTGCCAGCAGTTCGCTCTTACTAGCGGGAGAAACCGGGGAGCTGTTTTTT	CASSSLLLAGETGELFF
TRBV20-1	few	TRBJ2-4	NA	TGCAGTGCTCCCAGCGGACTAGCCAAAAACATTCAGTACTTC	CSAPSGLAKNIQYF
TRBV5-4	few	TRBJ1-2	NA	TGTGCCAGCAGGGATTACGGAGCTTGGGGCTACACCTTC	CASRDYGAWGYTF
TRBV7-2	NA	TRBJ1-6	NA	TGTGCCAGCAGCCTCCGGGACCCCATTTCTTACCTCCACTTT	CASSLRDPISYLHF
TRBV10-3	NA	TRBJ2-1	NA	TGTGCCATCAGTGAAGGATTACTAAAGCAGTTCTTC	CAISEGLLKQFF
TRBV5-4	many	TRBJ2-1	NA	TGTGCCAGCAGCTTTAGAAGGGGCTCCTACAATGAGCAGTTCTTC	CASSFRRGSYNEQFF
TRBV29-1	NA	TRBJ1-2	TRBD1	TGCAGCGTTGAAGCCTGGCGACAGGGGAGTGGCTACACCTTC	CSVEAWRQGSGYTF
TRBV28	NA	TRBJ1-1	NA	TGTGCCAGCGGAGGACAGCCCAACACTGAAGCTTTCTTT	CASGGQPNTEAFF
TRBV11-2	many	TRBJ2-7	NA	TGTGCCAGCAGCTTATGGTACGAGCAGTACTTC	CASSLWYEQYF
TRBV19	few	TRBJ1-5	NA	TGTACAACGGGGCCAAGGGGACAGCCCCAGCATTTT	CTTGPRGQPQHF
TRBV3-1	NA	TRBJ2-1	TRBD2	TGTGCCAGCACCCCCGGGACTAGCGGGAGGAGATCCTCCTACAATGAGCAGTTCTTC	CASTPGTSGRRSSYNEQFF
TRBV18	NA	TRBJ1-2	TRBD1	TGTGCCTCCACGGACAGGGTTGACTATGGCTACACCTTC	CASTDRVDYGYTF
TRBV9	NA	TRBJ2-1	TRBD2	TGTGCCAGCAGCCGATTACTAGCGGGAGGCCATGGTGAGCAGTTCTTC	CASSRLLAGGHGEQFF
TRBV12-3/TRBV12-4	NA	TRBJ2-2	TRBD2	TGTGCCAGCATGGGGGCTAGCGGGAGGATGATCGGGGAGCTGTTTTTT	CASMGASGRMIGELFF
TRBV20-1	NA	TRBJ2-1	TRBD1	TGCAGTGCTGGGGACAGTAATGAGCAGTTCTTC	CSAGDSNEQFF
TRBV5-6	NA	TRBJ2-1	TRBD2	TGTGCCAGCAGCTTGGGTAGCGGGAGCGCCGGTTACAATGAGCAGTTCTTC	CASSLGSGSAGYNEQFF
TRBV7-9	few	TRBJ2-5	TRBD1	TGTGCCAGCAGCCCTTCGGGACAGGGGATGGGCAAGTACTTC	CASSPSGQGMGKYF
TRBV20-1	few	TRBJ2-7	NA	TGCAGTGCTAGAGTGCGGACAGCCTACGAGCAGTACTTC	CSARVRTAYEQYF
TRBV30	NA	TRBJ2-3	TRBD2	TGTGCCTGGAGTACCGGACTAGCGGGAGGGCAAGATACGCAGTATTTT	CAWSTGLAGGQDTQYF
TRBV9	few	TRBJ2-6	TRBD1	TGTGCCAGCACCCTCGGACAGGGGCCCTCTGGGGCCAACGTCCTGACTTTC	CASTLGQGPSGANVLTF
TRBV12-3/TRBV12-4	many	TRBJ2-7	NA	TGTGCCAGCAGTTTAACTTCCTCCTACGAGCAGTACTTC	CASSLTSSYEQYF
TRBV5-1	NA	TRBJ2-7	TRBD2	TGCGCCAGCAGCTGGCGACTAGCGGGAGGTTCCGACTACGAGCAGTACTTC	CASSWRLAGGSDYEQYF
TRBV6-1	NA	TRBJ1-2	TRBD1	TGTGCCAGCAGAGCGACAGGGGGCATGGACTATGGCTACACCTTC	CASRATGGMDYGYTF
TRBV19	NA	TRBJ2-1	NA	TGTGCCAGTACCCCATCAGGGGCCGGCGCTCATGAGCAGTTCTTC	CASTPSGAGAHEQFF
TRBV4-2	NA	TRBJ2-1	NA	TGTGCCAGCAGCCCAGCGGGCCCCCCCTACAATGAGCAGTTCTTC	CASSPAGPPYNEQFF